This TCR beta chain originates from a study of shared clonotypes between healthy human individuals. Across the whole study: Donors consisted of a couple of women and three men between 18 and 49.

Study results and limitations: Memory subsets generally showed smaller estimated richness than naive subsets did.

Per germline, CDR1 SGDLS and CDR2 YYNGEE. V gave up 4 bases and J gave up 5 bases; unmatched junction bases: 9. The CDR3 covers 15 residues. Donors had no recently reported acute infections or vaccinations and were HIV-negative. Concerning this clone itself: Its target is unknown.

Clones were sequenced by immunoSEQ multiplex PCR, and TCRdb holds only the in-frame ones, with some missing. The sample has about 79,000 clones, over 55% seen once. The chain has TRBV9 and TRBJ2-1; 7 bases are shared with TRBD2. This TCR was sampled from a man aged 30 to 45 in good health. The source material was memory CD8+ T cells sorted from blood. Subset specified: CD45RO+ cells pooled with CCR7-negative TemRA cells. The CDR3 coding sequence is TGTGCCAGCAGCTTATACTTAGCGGGTAACAATGAGCAGTTCTTC. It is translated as CASSLYLAGNNEQFF.